This T cell receptor (beta chain) is drawn from a study of Tregs in tolerant kidney transplant recipients. Study-wide context: Related graft donors supplied nonmyeloablative bone marrow transplants, and mixed chimerism was transient. Whole-study findings and limits: Tolerant patients' donor-specific Tregs expanded beyond overall Tregs, suggesting antigen-driven growth. Tregs expanded with activated donor B cells seemed most donor-specific.

Profiling relied on immunoSEQ multiplex PCR, and the TCRdb table lists in-frame clones only, not all of them. Seen here are over 50,000 clones, 80% to 90% observed once, and the top ten hold under 2.5%. A remark on this clone: What it binds is not known.

Germline V gene data show CDR1 as SGHRS and CDR2 as YFSETQ. The trim removed 4 bases at V and 5 bases at J, leaving 7 bases unmatched. The CDR3 is 14 amino acids. This receptor was identified in a human donor who received a combined kidney and bone marrow transplant. The material was Tregs from blood, obtained before the transplant. V usage is TRBV5-1 and J usage is TRBJ2-5, with 8 bases aligning to TRBD2. The CDR3 loop is CASSPGIAGETQYF. The DNA of the CDR3 is TGCGCCAGCAGCCCTGGAATAGCGGGGGAGACCCAGTACTTC.